These T cell receptor beta chains were read from a single sample in a study of cytomegalovirus exposure and HLA in healthy donors. Measured with immunoSEQ multiplex PCR; TCRdb has only the in-frame clones, and not every one. The table records roughly 200,000 clones, roughly 80% of them present only once. Sequencing input: PBMCs. Receptors originate from a man aged 55 to 69 in good health and CMV-seronegative. Each CDR3 is given with its conserved first and last residue. Fields, in order: CDR3 length, J gene, V gene, CDR3 protein.

>12|TRBJ2-1|TRBV29-1
CSADPSGNEQFF
>16|TRBJ1-3|TRBV7-2
CASSLRTGVSGNTIYF
>15|TRBJ2-1|TRBV28
CASSVGPGPYNEQFF
>16|TRBJ2-7|TRBV18
CASSSTTGQIRYEQYF
>14|TRBJ1-1|TRBV25-1
CASSTTGVSTEAFF
>12|TRBJ2-7|TRBV19
CASTWRDGERSF
>15|TRBJ2-1|TRBV19
CASNGFSRGRNEQFF
>15|TRBJ1-6|TRBV27
CASSRSDRQNSPLHF
>13|TRBJ2-7|TRBV19
CASSQGGPLEQYF
>19|TRBJ1-5|TRBV2
CASSEFSGTGGSRHQPQHF
>17|TRBJ2-7|TRBV7-9
CASSFSSRAPNSSPSYF